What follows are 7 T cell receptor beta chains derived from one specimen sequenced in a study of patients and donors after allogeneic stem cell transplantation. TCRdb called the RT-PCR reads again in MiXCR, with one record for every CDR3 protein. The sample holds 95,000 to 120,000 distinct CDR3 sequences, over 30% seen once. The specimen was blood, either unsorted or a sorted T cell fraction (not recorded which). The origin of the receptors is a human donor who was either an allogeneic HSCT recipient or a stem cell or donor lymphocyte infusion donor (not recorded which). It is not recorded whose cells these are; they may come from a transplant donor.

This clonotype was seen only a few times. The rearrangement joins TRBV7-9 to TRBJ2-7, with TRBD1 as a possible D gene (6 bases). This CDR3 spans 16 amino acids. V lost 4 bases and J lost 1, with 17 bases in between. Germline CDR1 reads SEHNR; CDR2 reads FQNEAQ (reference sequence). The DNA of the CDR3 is TGTGCCAGCAGCTATACAGGACAGTCCAGATCCTACGAGCAGTACTTC. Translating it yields CASSYTGQSRSYEQYF.

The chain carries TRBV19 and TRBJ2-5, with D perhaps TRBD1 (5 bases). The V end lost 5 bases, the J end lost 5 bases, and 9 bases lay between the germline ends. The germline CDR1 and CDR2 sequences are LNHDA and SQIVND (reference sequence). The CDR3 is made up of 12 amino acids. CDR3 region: CASSADMETQYF. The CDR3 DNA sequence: TGTGCCAGTAGTGCGGACATGGAGACCCAGTACTTC.

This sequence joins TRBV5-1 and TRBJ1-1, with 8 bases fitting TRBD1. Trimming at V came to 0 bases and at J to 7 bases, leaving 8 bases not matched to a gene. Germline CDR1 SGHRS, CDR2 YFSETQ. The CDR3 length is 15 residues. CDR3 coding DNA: TGCGCCAGCAGCTTGGCCCCGGGACAGGACTTTGAAGCTTTCTTT. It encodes CASSLAPGQDFEAFF.

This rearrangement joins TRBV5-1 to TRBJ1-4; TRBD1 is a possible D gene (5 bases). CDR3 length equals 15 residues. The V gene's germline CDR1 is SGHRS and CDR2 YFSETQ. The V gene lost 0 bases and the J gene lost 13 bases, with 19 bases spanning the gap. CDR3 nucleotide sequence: TGCGCCAGCAGCTTGGCACAGTACCCTGATGGGGGACTGTTTTTT. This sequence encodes CASSLAQYPDGGLFF.

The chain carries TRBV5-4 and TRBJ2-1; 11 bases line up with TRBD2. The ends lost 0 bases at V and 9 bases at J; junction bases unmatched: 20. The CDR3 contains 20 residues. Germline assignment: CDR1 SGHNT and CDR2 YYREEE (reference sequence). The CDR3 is CASSLATSGGPRHKVAEQFF. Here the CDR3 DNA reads TGTGCCAGCAGCTTGGCTACTAGCGGGGGTCCCCGACACAAGGTAGCTGAGCAGTTCTTC.

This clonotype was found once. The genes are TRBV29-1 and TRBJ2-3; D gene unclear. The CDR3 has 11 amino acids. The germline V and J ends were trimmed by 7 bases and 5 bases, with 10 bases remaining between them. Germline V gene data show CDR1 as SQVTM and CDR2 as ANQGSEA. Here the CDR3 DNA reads TGCAGCGGAGACTTGAAAGATACGCAGTATTTT. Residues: CSGDLKDTQYF.

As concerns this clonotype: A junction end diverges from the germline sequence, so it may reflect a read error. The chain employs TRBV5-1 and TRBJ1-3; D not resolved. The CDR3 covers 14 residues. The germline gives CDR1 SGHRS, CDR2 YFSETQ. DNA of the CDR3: TGCGCCAGCAGCCCTGCGCCCTCTGAAAACACCATATATTTT. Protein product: CASSPAPSENTIYF.